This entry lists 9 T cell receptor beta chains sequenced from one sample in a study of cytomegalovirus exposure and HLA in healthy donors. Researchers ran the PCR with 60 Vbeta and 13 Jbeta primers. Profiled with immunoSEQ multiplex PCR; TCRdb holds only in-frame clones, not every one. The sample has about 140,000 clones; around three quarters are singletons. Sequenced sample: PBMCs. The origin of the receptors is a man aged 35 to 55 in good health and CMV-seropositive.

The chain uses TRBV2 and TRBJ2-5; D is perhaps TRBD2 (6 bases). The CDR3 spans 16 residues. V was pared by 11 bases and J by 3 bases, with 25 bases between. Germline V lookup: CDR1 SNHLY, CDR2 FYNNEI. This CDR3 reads CAGGGDLGRGKETQYF. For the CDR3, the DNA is TGTGCCGGAGGAGGAGATTTAGGACGGGGGAAAGAGACCCAGTACTTC.

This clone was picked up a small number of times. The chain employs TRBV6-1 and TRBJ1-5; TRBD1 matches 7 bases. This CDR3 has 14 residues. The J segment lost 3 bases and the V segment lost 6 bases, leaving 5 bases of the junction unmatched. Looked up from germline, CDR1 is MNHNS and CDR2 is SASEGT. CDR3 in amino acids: CASSPGQLNQPQHF. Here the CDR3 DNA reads TGTGCCAGCAGCCCGGGACAGCTCAATCAGCCCCAGCATTTT.

The CDR3 loop reads CASSLSLAGAYEQYF. The CDR3 region has the DNA TGTGCCAGCAGCTTAAGCCTAGCGGGAGCCTACGAGCAGTACTTC. V usage is TRBV7-2 and J usage is TRBJ2-5; 10 nucleotides agree with TRBD2. The DNA end is a closer match to TRBJ2-7, so the J assignment may be wrong. CDR1 and CDR2 (germline): SGHTA, FQGNSA. CDR3 length equals 15 residues.

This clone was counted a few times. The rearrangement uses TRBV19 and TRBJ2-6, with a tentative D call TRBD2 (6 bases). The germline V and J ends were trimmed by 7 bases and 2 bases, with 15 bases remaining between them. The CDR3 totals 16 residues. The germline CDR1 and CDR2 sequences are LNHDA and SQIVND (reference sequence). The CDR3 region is CASTPEGLTGANVLTF. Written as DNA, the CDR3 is TGTGCCAGTACCCCGGAGGGGCTGACTGGGGCCAACGTCCTGACTTTC.

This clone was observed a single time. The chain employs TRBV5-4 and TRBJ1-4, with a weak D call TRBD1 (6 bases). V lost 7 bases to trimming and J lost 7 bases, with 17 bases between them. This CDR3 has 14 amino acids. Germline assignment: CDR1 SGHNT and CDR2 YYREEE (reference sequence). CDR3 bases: TGTGCCAGCGGGCGGGGGCCCATTGGTGAAAAACTGTTTTTT. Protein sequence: CASGRGPIGEKLFF. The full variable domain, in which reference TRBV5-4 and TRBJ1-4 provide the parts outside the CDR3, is ETGVTQSPTHLIKTRGQQVTLRCSSQSGHNTVSWYQQALGQGPQFIFQYYREEENGRGNFPPRFSGLQFPNYSSELNVNALELDDSALYLCASGRGPIGEKLFFGSGTQLSVL.

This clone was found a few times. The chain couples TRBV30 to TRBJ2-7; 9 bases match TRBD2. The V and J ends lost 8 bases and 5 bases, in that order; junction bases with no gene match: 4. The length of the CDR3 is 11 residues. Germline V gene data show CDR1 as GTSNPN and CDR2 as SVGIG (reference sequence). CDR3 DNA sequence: TGTGCCGTAGCGGGAGACCACGAGCAGTACTTC. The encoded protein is CAVAGDHEQYF.

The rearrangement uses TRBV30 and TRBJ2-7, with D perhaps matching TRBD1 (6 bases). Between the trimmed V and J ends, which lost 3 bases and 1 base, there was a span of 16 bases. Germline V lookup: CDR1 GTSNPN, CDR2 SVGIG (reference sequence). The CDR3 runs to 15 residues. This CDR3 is CAWSLRGRGSYEQYF. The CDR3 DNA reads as TGTGCCTGGAGCCTTCGGGGCAGGGGATCCTACGAGCAGTACTTC.

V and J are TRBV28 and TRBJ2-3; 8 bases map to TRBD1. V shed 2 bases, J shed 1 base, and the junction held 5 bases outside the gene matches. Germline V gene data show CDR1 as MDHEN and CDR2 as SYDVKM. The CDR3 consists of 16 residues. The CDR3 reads CASSLPGGAGTDTQYF. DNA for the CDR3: TGTGCCAGCAGTTTACCAGGGGGCGCTGGCACAGATACGCAGTATTTT. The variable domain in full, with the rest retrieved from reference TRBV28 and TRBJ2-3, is DVKVTQSSRYLVKRTGEKVFLECVQDMDHENMFWYRQDPGLGLRLIYFSYDVKMKEKGDIPEGYSVSREKKERFSLILESASTNQTSMYLCASSLPGGAGTDTQYFGPGTRLTVL.

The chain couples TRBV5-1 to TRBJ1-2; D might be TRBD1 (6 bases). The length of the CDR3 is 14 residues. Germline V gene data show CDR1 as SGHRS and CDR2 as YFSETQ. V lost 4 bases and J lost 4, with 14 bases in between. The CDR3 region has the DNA TGCGCCAGCAGCCCGTCGGGGGGCGTCTATGGCTACACCTTC. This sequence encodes CASSPSGGVYGYTF.